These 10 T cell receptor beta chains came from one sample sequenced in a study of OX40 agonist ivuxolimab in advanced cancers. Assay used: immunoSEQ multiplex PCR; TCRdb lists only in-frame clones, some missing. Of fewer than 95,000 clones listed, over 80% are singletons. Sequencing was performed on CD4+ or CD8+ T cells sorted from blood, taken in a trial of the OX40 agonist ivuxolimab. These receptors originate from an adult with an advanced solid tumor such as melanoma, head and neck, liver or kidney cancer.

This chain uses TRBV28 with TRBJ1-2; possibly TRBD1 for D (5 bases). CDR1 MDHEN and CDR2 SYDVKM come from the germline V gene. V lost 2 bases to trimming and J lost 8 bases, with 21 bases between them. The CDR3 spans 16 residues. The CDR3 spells CASSLVGARAIGGYTF. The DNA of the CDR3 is TGTGCCAGCAGTTTAGTAGGGGCGCGAGCTATTGGCGGCTACACCTTC.

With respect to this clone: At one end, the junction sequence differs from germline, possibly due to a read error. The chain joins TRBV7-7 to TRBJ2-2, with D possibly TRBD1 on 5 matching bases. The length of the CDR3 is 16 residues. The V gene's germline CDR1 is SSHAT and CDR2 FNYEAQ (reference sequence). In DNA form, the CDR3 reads TGTGCTAGCAGCCCCACAGGTGCTCAGAACACCGGGGAGCTGTTTTTT. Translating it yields CASSPTGAQNTGELFF.

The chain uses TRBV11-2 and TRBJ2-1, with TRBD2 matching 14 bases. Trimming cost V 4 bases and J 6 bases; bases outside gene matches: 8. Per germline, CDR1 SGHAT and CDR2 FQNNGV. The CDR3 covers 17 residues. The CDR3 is CASSWTSGRLGFNEQFF. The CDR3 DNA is TGTGCCAGCAGCTGGACTAGCGGGAGGCTAGGCTTCAATGAGCAGTTCTTC.

DNA of the CDR3: TGCGCCAGCAGCCCCCCGGGACAGGGGCGGTATGGCTACACCTTC. Protein: CASSPPGQGRYGYTF. J is TRBJ1-2 and V is TRBV5-1; TRBD1 aligns across 10 bases. Looked up from germline, CDR1 is SGHRS and CDR2 is YFSETQ. V lost 4 bases and J lost 5; bases outside the gene matches: 8. The CDR3 covers 15 residues.

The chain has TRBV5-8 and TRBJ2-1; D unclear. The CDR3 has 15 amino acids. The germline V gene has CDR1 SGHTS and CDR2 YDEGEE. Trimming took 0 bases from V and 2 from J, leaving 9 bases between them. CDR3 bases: TGTGCCAGCAGCTTGGACACTTACACCTACAATGAGCAGTTCTTC. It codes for CASSLDTYTYNEQFF.

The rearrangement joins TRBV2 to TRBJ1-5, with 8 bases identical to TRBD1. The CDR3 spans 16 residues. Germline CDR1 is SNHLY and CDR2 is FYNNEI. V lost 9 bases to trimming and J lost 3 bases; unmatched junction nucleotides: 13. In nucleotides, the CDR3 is TGTGCCAGTTATTCTTCCGGGACAGGAATCAATCAGCCCCAGCATTTT. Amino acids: CASYSSGTGINQPQHF.

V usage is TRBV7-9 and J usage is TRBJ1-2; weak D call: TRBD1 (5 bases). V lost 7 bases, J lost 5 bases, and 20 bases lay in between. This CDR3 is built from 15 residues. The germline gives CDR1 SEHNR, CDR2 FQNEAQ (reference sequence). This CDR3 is CASTTNEGIGYGYTF. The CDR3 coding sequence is TGTGCCAGCACCACAAACGAGGGGATAGGGTATGGCTACACCTTC. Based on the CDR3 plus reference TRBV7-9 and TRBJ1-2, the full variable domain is DTGVSQNPRHKITKRGQNVTFRCDPISEHNRLYWYRQTLGQGPEFLTYFQNEAQLEKSRLLSDRFSAERPKGSFSTLEIQRTEQGDSAMYLCASTTNEGIGYGYTFGSGTRLTVV.

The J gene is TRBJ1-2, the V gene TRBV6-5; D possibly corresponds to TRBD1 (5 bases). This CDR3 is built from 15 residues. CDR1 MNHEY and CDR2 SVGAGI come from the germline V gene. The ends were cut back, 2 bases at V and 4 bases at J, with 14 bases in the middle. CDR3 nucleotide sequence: TGTGCCAGCAGTTACGGGTCGGGGGGTGTCTATGGCTACACCTTC. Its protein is CASSYGSGGVYGYTF.

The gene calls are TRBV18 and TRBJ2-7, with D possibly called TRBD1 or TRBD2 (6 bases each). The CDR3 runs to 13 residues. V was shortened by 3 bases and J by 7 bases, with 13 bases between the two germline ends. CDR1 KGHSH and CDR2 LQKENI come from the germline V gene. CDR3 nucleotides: TGTGCCAGCTCACCGACGGGGGCAAGGGAGCAGTACTTC. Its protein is CASSPTGAREQYF.

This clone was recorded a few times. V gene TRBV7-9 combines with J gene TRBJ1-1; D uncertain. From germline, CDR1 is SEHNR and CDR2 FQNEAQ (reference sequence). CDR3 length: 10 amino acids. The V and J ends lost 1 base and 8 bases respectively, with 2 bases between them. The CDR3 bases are TGTGCCAGCAGCTTAGAAGAAGCTTTCTTT. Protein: CASSLEEAFF.